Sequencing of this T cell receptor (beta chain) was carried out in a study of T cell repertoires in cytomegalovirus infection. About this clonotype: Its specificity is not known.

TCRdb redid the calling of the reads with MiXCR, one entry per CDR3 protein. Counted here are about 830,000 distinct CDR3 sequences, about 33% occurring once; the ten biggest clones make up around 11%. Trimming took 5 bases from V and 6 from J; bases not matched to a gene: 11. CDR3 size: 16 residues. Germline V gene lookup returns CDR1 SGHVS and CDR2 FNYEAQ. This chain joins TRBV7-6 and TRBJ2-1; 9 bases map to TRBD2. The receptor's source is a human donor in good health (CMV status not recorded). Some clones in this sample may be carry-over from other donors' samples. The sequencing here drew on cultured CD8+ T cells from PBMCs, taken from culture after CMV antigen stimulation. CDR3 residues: CASSVVAGGPPNEQFF. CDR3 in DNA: TGTGCCAGCAGCGTAGTGGCGGGGGGGCCCCCCAATGAGCAGTTCTTC.